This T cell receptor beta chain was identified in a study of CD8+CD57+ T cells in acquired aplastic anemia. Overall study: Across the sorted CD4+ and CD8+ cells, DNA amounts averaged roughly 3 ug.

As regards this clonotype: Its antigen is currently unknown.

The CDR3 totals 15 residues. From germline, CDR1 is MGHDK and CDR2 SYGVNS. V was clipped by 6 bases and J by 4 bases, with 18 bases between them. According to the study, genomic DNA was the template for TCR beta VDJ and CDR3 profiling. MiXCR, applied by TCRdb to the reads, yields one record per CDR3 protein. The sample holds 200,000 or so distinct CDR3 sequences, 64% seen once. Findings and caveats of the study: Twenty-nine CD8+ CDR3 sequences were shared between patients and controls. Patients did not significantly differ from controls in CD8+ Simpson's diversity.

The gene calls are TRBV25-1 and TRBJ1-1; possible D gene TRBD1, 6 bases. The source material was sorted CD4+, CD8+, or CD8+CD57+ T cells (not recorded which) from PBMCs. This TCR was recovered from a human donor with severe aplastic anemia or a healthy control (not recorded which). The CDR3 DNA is TGTGCCAGCAGCCTCCTAGGGGGGGCGGGCACTGAAGCTTTCTTT. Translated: CASSLLGGAGTEAFF.